The 32 T cell receptor beta chains in this list originate from one sample, sequenced in a study of blood T cell repertoires in COVID-19. Here immunoSEQ multiplex PCR was the method, and the copy in TCRdb shows in-frame clones only, minus some. Among approximately 390,000 clones listed, approximately 91% were seen once. Sequencing was performed on PBMCs or T cells enriched from blood (not recorded which). All receptors derive from a woman in her thirties or forties with acute COVID-19.

V usage is TRBV7-9 and J usage is TRBJ1-2, with TRBD1 identical over 7 bases. CDR1 and CDR2 (germline): SEHNR, FQNEAQ (reference sequence). The CDR3 covers 15 residues. The V gene end was trimmed by 5 bases and the J gene end by 3 bases; junction bases not matched to a gene: 9. This CDR3 reads CASSDRDSSHYGYTF. As DNA, the CDR3 is TGTGCCAGCAGCGACCGGGACAGCTCTCACTATGGCTACACCTTC. Full variable domain (rest looked up from reference TRBV7-9 and TRBJ1-2): DTGVSQNPRHKITKRGQNVTFRCDPISEHNRLYWYRQTLGQGPEFLTYFQNEAQLEKSRLLSDRFSAERPKGSFSTLEIQRTEQGDSAMYLCASSDRDSSHYGYTFGSGTRLTVV.

This clone has a handful of counts. CDR3 DNA sequence: TGCGCCAGCAGCCCAAAAAACCGGTCGGGACAGGTCTATGGCTACACCTTC. Protein sequence: CASSPKNRSGQVYGYTF. The J gene is TRBJ1-2, the V gene TRBV5-1, with 8 bases that match TRBD1. This CDR3 comprises 17 residues. J was trimmed by 4 bases and V by 4 bases; bases with no gene match: 15. Germline V gene data show CDR1 as SGHRS and CDR2 as YFSETQ.

DNA of the CDR3: TGTGCCAGCAGCTCCCTACAGGCCGGCTACGAGCAGTACTTC. Translated, it gives CASSSLQAGYEQYF. V gene TRBV5-4 combines with J gene TRBJ2-7, with D possibly matching TRBD1 (5 bases). From germline, CDR1 is SGHNT and CDR2 YYREEE (reference sequence). The V end was cut by 3 bases, the J end by 3 bases, with 13 bases between. The CDR3 runs to 14 residues.

With regard to this clone: The sample holds other DNA sequences that translate to the same CDR3. This sequence joins TRBV12-3 or TRBV12-4 and TRBJ1-1; D not certain. Trimming shortened V by 3 bases and J by 1 base, and 6 bases separated the two germline ends. The length of the CDR3 is 13 residues. The CDR3 protein is CASSLGENTEAFF. In DNA form, the CDR3 reads TGTGCCAGCAGTTTGGGAGAGAACACTGAAGCTTTCTTT.

The J gene is TRBJ1-2, the V gene TRBV2, with TRBD1 as a possible D gene (5 bases). CDR3 length equals 13 residues. Germline V gene sequence: CDR1 SNHLY, CDR2 FYNNEI. Trimming removed 6 bases at V and 6 bases at J, with 14 bases between. The CDR3 DNA follows: TGTGCCAGCAGGACTCAGCAGGGCGATGGCTACACCTTC. Its protein is CASRTQQGDGYTF.

V usage is TRBV30 and J usage is TRBJ1-4; D gene ambiguous. Trimming shortened V by 0 bases and J by 3 bases, and 8 bases separated the two germline ends. The CDR3 runs to 14 residues. Germline CDR1 reads GTSNPN; CDR2 reads SVGIG (reference sequence). This CDR3 is CAWSVGVPNEKLFF. DNA for the CDR3: TGTGCCTGGAGTGTCGGGGTCCCTAATGAAAAACTGTTTTTT.

V and J are TRBV10-3 and TRBJ1-6, with D possibly TRBD1 on 6 matching bases. From germline, CDR1 is ENHRY and CDR2 SYGVKD. Trimming stripped 7 bases from V and 8 bases from J, with 12 bases between. This CDR3 comprises 13 residues. CDR3 amino acids: CAITERQDSPLHF. DNA of the CDR3: TGTGCCATCACCGAAAGACAGGATTCACCCCTCCACTTT.

This clone has a handful of counts. The chain has TRBV3-1 (or the pseudogene TRBV3-2) and TRBJ2-7, with 12 bases aligning to TRBD1. The ends lost 4 bases at V and 6 bases at J; junction bases unmatched: 16. Germline lookup yields CDR1 LGHDT and CDR2 YNNKEL (reference sequence). There are 18 residues in the CDR3. The CDR3 nucleotides read TGTGCCAGCAGCCCTTTACATCCGCGAGGGACAGGGGGCGGCGAGCAGTACTTC. Translating it yields CASSPLHPRGTGGGEQYF.

J is TRBJ1-1 and V is TRBV4-2; D might be TRBD1 (6 bases). Trimming stripped 1 base from V and 4 bases from J, with 13 bases between. The CDR3 has 15 residues. Germline V gives CDR1 LGHNA, CDR2 YNFKEQ. CDR3 coding DNA: TGTGCCAGCAGCCAAGCGGGACACTACACCACTGAAGCTTTCTTT. Its protein is CASSQAGHYTTEAFF.

The V call is TRBV5-4, the J call TRBJ2-3; D may be TRBD1 (5 bases). The CDR3 has 14 amino acids. V lost 5 bases and J 2 bases, leaving 12 bases between the germline ends. Germline V lookup: CDR1 SGHNT, CDR2 YYREEE (reference sequence). CDR3: CASRLEQDTDTQYF. CDR3 DNA: TGTGCCAGCAGGTTAGAACAGGACACAGATACGCAGTATTTT.

The rearrangement links TRBV4-2 to TRBJ1-1, with TRBD1 as a possible D gene (6 bases). The germline gives CDR1 LGHNA, CDR2 YNFKEQ. The CDR3 contains 16 residues. V dropped 0 bases and J dropped 0 bases, with 11 bases sitting between them. The CDR3 coding sequence is TGTGCCAGCAGCCAAGAGTATAGACAGGTGAACACTGAAGCTTTCTTT. Amino acids: CASSQEYRQVNTEAFF.

The V call is TRBV29-1, the J call TRBJ2-2; D might be TRBD2 (6 bases). V lost 6 bases and J 8 bases, leaving 13 bases between the germline ends. This CDR3 contains 12 residues. Germline assignment: CDR1 SQVTM and CDR2 ANQGSEA. CDR3 protein: CSVEHGTGELFF. CDR3 coding DNA: TGCAGCGTCGAACACGGGACTGGGGAGCTGTTTTTT.

The chain couples TRBV7-2 to TRBJ2-3; perhaps TRBD1 as D (6 bases). This CDR3 has 16 residues. Germline CDR1 reads SGHTA; CDR2 reads FQGNSA. V gave up 2 bases and J gave up 8 bases, with 20 bases separating them. CDR3 coding DNA: TGTGCCAGCAGCTTACACGGACAGAGAGCCAGAGGTACGCAGTATTTT. Protein: CASSLHGQRARGTQYF.

The chain joins TRBV10-3 to TRBJ2-7; 7 nucleotides line up with TRBD1. There are 12 residues in the CDR3. The germline V gene encodes CDR1 ENHRY and CDR2 SYGVKD. Germline trimming cut 5 bases from V and 4 bases from J; bases unmatched to any gene: 2. The CDR3 DNA reads TGTGCCATCAGTCAGGGGGATTACGAGCAGTACTTC. Translation gives CAISQGDYEQYF.

The gene calls are TRBV30 and TRBJ2-3; 9 nucleotides match TRBD2. V lost 7 bases and J lost 4; bases outside the gene matches: 6. Germline V lookup: CDR1 GTSNPN, CDR2 SVGIG (reference sequence). The CDR3 has 13 residues. The CDR3: CASTAGGPDTQYF. The CDR3 region has the DNA TGTGCCTCCACAGCGGGGGGCCCAGATACGCAGTATTTT.

The chain joins TRBV27 to TRBJ2-7; 7 nucleotides match TRBD1. J gave up 4 bases and V 5 bases, and 11 bases lay outside the gene matches. Germline V gene data show CDR1 as MNHEY and CDR2 as SMNVEV (reference sequence). The CDR3 has 15 amino acids. CDR3 DNA: TGTGCCAGCAGTCGGTCTAGGGCAGGGGGATACGAGCAGTACTTC. Translated: CASSRSRAGGYEQYF.

J is TRBJ1-5 and V is TRBV18; 8 bases agree with TRBD1. The CDR3 runs 13 residues. Germline-derived CDR1 and CDR2 are KGHSH and LQKENI. The V and J ends lost 5 bases and 7 bases, in that order; junction bases with no gene match: 4. The CDR3 reads CASSFGTGQPQHF. The CDR3 DNA is TGTGCCAGCTCATTTGGGACAGGCCAGCCCCAGCATTTT.

CDR3 amino acids: CATSSPMSRYTF. DNA for the CDR3: TGTGCCACCAGCAGCCCCATGAGTCGCTACACCTTC. This chain uses TRBV15 with TRBJ1-2; D is undetermined. Per the germline V gene, CDR1 is LNHNV and CDR2 is YYDKDF (reference sequence). The CDR3 is made up of 12 amino acids. The ends were cut back, 3 bases at V and 9 bases at J, with 11 bases in the middle.

The J gene is TRBJ1-5, the V gene TRBV6-5; maybe TRBD1 (6 bases). Germline V lookup: CDR1 MNHEY, CDR2 SVGAGI. The CDR3 sequence is 15 residues long. V was shortened by 6 bases and J by 5 bases, with 17 bases between the two germline ends. This CDR3 is CASSHIRGRDQPQHF. CDR3 sequence (DNA): TGTGCCAGCAGCCATATCAGGGGTAGAGATCAGCCCCAGCATTTT.

The chain joins TRBV3-1 (or the pseudogene TRBV3-2) to TRBJ2-5; 7 bases are a match to TRBD2. CDR1 is LGHDT and CDR2 is YNNKEL in the germline V gene (reference sequence). V shed 0 bases, J shed 2 bases, and the junction held 6 bases outside the gene matches. There are 16 residues in the CDR3. The CDR3 DNA is TGTGCCAGCAGCCAAGATGGGGGGGGATTTCAAGAGACCCAGTACTTC. It translates to CASSQDGGGFQETQYF.

The V call is TRBV5-1, the J call TRBJ2-5; D possibly corresponds to TRBD1 (5 bases). CDR1 and CDR2 (germline): SGHRS, YFSETQ. CDR3 length: 15 residues. Trimming took 0 bases from V and 5 from J, leaving 14 bases between them. CDR3 DNA: TGCGCCAGCAGCTTGGATAGGGGCTGGGTTGAGACCCAGTACTTC. It codes for CASSLDRGWVETQYF. Full variable domain (rest looked up from reference TRBV5-1 and TRBJ2-5): KAGVTQTPRYLIKTRGQQVTLSCSPISGHRSVSWYQQTPGQGLQFLFEYFSETQRNKGNFPGRFSGRQFSNSRSEMNVSTLELGDSALYLCASSLDRGWVETQYFGPGTRLLVL.

V usage is TRBV7-8 and J usage is TRBJ1-1, with D possibly matching TRBD1 (6 bases). The CDR3 extends over 15 amino acids. Germline V CDR1 and CDR2: SGHVS, FQNEAQ. Trimming pared 5 bases from V and 0 bases from J, leaving 13 bases between. CDR3 in amino acids: CASSPLGQVNTEAFF. In nucleotides, the CDR3 is TGTGCCAGCAGCCCTTTGGGACAAGTGAACACTGAAGCTTTCTTT.

Only one count was recorded for this clone. The chain carries TRBV11-2 and TRBJ2-7; TRBD1 might be the D (6 bases). The CDR3 runs 13 residues. Between the trimmed V and J ends, which lost 5 bases and 2 bases, there was a span of 10 bases. Germline CDR1 SGHAT, CDR2 FQNNGV. This CDR3 is CASSPRTAYEQYF. As DNA, the CDR3 is TGTGCCAGCAGCCCAAGGACAGCCTACGAGCAGTACTTC. Together with reference TRBV11-2 and TRBJ2-7, the CDR3 gives the full variable domain: EAGVAQSPRYKIIEKRQSVAFWCNPISGHATLYWYQQILGQGPKLLIQFQNNGVVDDSQLPKDRFSAERLKGVDSTLKIQPAKLEDSAVYLCASSPRTAYEQYFGPGTRLTVT.

The rearrangement links TRBV19 to TRBJ2-5; D is uncertain. The CDR3 is made up of 14 amino acids. CDR1 and CDR2 (germline): LNHDA, SQIVND (reference sequence). The ends were cut back, 5 bases at V and 5 bases at J, with 15 bases in the middle. The chain's CDR3 is CASSPRDGSETQYF. CDR3 nucleotide sequence: TGTGCCAGTAGTCCTCGTGACGGGTCCGAGACCCAGTACTTC.

The rearrangement links TRBV27 to TRBJ2-1; 7 bases line up with TRBD2. This CDR3 spans 12 amino acids. Trimming removed 6 bases from V and 8 bases from J; junction bases left unmatched: 4. Germline CDR1 and CDR2: MNHEY and SMNVEV (reference sequence). The DNA of the CDR3 is TGTGCCAGCAGGGTGGGGAGGGATGAGCAGTTCTTC. This sequence encodes CASRVGRDEQFF.

In DNA form, the CDR3 reads TGCAGCGTTAGAGACAGGGAAGATGAAAAACTGTTTTTT. Translating gives CSVRDREDEKLFF. The V gene is TRBV29-1, the J gene TRBJ1-4; 7 positions agree with TRBD1. The germline CDR1 and CDR2 sequences are SQVTM and ANQGSEA. Trimming cost V 5 bases and J 6 bases; bases outside gene matches: 6. The CDR3 is 13 amino acids. Full variable domain (missing parts from reference TRBV29-1 and TRBJ1-4): SAVISQKPSRDICQRGTSLTIQCQVDSQVTMMFWYRQQPGQSLTLIATANQGSEATYESGFVIDKFPISRPNLTFSTLTVSNMSPEDSSIYLCSVRDREDEKLFFGSGTQLSVL.

This chain joins TRBV5-1 and TRBJ2-3; no clear D. CDR1 is SGHRS, CDR2 YFSETQ, per germline. V was trimmed by 1 base and J by 1 base, leaving 13 bases between them. This CDR3 has 16 amino acids. CDR3 in amino acids: CASSLQQVWGTDTQYF. CDR3 DNA sequence: TGCGCCAGCAGCTTGCAGCAGGTCTGGGGCACAGATACGCAGTATTTT. Combining the CDR3 with reference TRBV5-1 and TRBJ2-3 gives the whole variable domain KAGVTQTPRYLIKTRGQQVTLSCSPISGHRSVSWYQQTPGQGLQFLFEYFSETQRNKGNFPGRFSGRQFSNSRSEMNVSTLELGDSALYLCASSLQQVWGTDTQYFGPGTRLTVL.

This rearrangement joins TRBV2 to TRBJ1-1; tentatively, D is TRBD1 (5 bases). Trimming pared 6 bases from V and 1 base from J, leaving 9 bases between. The V gene's germline CDR1 is SNHLY and CDR2 FYNNEI. The CDR3 extends over 13 amino acids. For the CDR3, the DNA is TGTGCCAGCAGAGCTGACAGGAACACTGAAGCTTTCTTT. This encodes CASRADRNTEAFF.

V usage is TRBV5-5 and J usage is TRBJ1-6, with D hard to call. This CDR3 comprises 17 residues. The V and J ends lost 0 bases and 0 bases respectively, with 10 bases between them. Germline lookup yields CDR1 SGHKS and CDR2 YYEKEE (reference sequence). CDR3 protein: CASSLGVMSSYNSPLHF. The CDR3 bases are TGTGCCAGCAGCTTGGGAGTCATGAGCTCCTATAATTCACCCCTCCACTTT.

V and J are TRBV11-2 and TRBJ2-7; D gene unclear. Germline V gives CDR1 SGHAT, CDR2 FQNNGV. Trimming took 5 bases from V and 3 from J, leaving 2 bases between them. The CDR3 is 10 residues long. CDR3 amino acids: CASSHYEQYF. Written as DNA, the CDR3 is TGTGCCAGCAGCCACTACGAGCAGTACTTC.

This chain connects TRBV19 to TRBJ1-3; tentative D call: TRBD1 (5 bases). Germline assignment: CDR1 LNHDA and CDR2 SQIVND (reference sequence). Trimming removed 7 bases at V and 0 bases at J, with 10 bases between. This CDR3 contains 14 residues. CDR3 sequence reads: CASIDSSSGNTIYF. Written as DNA, the CDR3 is TGTGCCAGTATTGACAGTTCCTCTGGAAACACCATATATTTT.

V is TRBV6-5 and J is TRBJ2-5; TRBD2 matches 7 bases. The V gene's germline CDR1 is MNHEY and CDR2 SVGAGI. The V gene end was trimmed by 0 bases and the J gene end by 4 bases; junction bases not matched to a gene: 2. This CDR3 contains 14 residues. DNA for the CDR3: TGTGCCAGCAGTTACTCGGGGACTACAGAGACCCAGTACTTC. Encoded protein: CASSYSGTTETQYF.